This TCR beta chain was documented in a study of blood T cell repertoires in COVID-19. Germline CDR1 reads GTSNPN; CDR2 reads SVGIG (reference sequence). Trimming took off 5 bases at V and 0 bases at J, with 19 bases between the two ends. The CDR3 extends over 16 amino acids. The protocol was immunoSEQ multiplex PCR, while the TCRdb copy is restricted to in-frame clones and leaves out a portion. The table lists some 80,000 clones, 80% to 90% of them singletons. The sequence came from a human donor in a cohort sampled during active COVID-19. Sequencing used peripheral blood. V usage is TRBV30 and J usage is TRBJ1-1, with a possible D match to TRBD1 (6 bases). CDR3 in DNA: TGTGCCTGGGGACGCAGGGGCCGAGGCATGAACACTGAAGCTTTCTTT. The encoded protein is CAWGRRGRGMNTEAFF.